This T cell receptor beta chain was sequenced during a study of cytomegalovirus exposure and HLA in healthy donors. Details on this clone: What it binds is not known.

Study-level results: Specificity of a few CMV-associated chains for CMV antigens was verified in vitro.

60 Vbeta and 13 Jbeta primers were used in PCR. Study processing details: An analysis that came later counted some 81 million unique TCR beta chains, 9 million to 12 million shared. The method was immunoSEQ multiplex PCR; TCRdb's version includes in-frame clones alone and lacks a portion of them. From that table come the V and J calls and clone size; the DNA was used to work out D and trimming. The sample includes about 120,000 clones, 80% to 85% of them seen just once. The sequencing input was PBMCs. This TCR derives from a man aged 25-40 years in good health and CMV-seronegative.

CDR3 sequence (DNA): TGTGCCAGCAGTGAAGCTTACAGGGGAAATGGCTACACCTTC. It is translated as CASSEAYRGNGYTF. J is TRBJ1-2 and V is TRBV6-1; 7 positions match TRBD1. The CDR3 is 14 amino acids. Germline V gene lookup returns CDR1 MNHNS and CDR2 SASEGT. Germline trimming cut 0 bases from V and 6 bases from J; bases unmatched to any gene: 4.